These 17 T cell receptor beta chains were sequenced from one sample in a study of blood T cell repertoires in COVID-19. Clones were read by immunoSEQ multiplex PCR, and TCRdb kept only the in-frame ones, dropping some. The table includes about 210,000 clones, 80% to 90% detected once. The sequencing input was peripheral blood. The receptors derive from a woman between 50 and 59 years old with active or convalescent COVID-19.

CDR3 protein: CASSPGWSGEDIQYF. The CDR3 DNA sequence: TGTGCCAGCAGCCCCGGTTGGAGCGGGGAGGACATTCAGTACTTC. The J gene is TRBJ2-4, the V gene TRBV3-1 (or the pseudogene TRBV3-2), with 7 bases matching TRBD2. The length of the CDR3 is 15 residues. The junction had 11 bases not matched to a gene; V was cut back by 4 bases and J by 8 bases. The germline V gene encodes CDR1 LGHDT and CDR2 YNNKEL (reference sequence).

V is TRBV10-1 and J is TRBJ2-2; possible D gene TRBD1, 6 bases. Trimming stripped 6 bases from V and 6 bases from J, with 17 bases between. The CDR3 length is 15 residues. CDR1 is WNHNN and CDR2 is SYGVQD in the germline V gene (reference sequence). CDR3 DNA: TGCGCCAGCAGGAAACAGGGAAATTTGGCCGGGGAGCTGTTTTTT. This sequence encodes CASRKQGNLAGELFF.

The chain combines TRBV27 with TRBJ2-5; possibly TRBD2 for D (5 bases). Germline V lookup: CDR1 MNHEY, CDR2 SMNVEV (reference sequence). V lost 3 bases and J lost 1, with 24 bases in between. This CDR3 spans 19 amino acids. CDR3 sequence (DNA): TGTGCCAGCAGTTTCCGAGGGTCCCGTGAGTACGGCCCCCAAGAGACCCAGTACTTC. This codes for CASSFRGSREYGPQETQYF.

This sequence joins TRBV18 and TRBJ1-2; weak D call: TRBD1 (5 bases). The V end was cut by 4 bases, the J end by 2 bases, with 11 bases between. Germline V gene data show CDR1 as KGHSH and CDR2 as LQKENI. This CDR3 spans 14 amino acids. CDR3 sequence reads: CASSLQRTNYGYTF. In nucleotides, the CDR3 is TGTGCCAGCTCACTGCAGAGGACAAACTATGGCTACACCTTC.

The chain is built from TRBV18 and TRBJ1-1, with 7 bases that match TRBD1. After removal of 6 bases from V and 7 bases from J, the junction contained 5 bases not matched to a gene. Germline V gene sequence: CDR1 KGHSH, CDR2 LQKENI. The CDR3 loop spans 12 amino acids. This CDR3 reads CASSHGQVEAFF. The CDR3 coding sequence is TGTGCCAGCTCTCACGGACAGGTTGAAGCTTTCTTT.

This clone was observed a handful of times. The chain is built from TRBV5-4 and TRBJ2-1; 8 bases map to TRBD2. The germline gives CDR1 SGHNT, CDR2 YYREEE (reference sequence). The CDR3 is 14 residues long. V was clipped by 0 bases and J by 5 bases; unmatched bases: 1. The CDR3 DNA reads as TGTGCCAGCAGCTTGGGACTAGCGAACAATGAGCAGTTCTTC. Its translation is CASSLGLANNEQFF.

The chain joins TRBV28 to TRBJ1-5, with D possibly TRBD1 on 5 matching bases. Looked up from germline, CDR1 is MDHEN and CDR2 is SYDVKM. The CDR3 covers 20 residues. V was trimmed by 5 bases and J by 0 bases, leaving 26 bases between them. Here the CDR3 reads CASSPRGKSGGLYSNQPQHF. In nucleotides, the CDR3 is TGTGCCAGCAGTCCCCGGGGGAAGTCTGGGGGACTTTATAGCAATCAGCCCCAGCATTTT. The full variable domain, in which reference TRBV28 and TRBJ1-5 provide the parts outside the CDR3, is DVKVTQSSRYLVKRTGEKVFLECVQDMDHENMFWYRQDPGLGLRLIYFSYDVKMKEKGDIPEGYSVSREKKERFSLILESASTNQTSMYLCASSPRGKSGGLYSNQPQHFGDGTRLSIL.

CDR3 nucleotides: TGCGCCAGCCAACACCGGGACAGAATCGCAGATACGCAGTATTTT. Translated: CASQHRDRIADTQYF. V and J are TRBV5-1 and TRBJ2-3; 7 bases are shared with TRBD1. This CDR3 is built from 15 residues. Trimming at V came to 7 bases and at J to 4 bases, leaving 12 bases not matched to a gene. CDR1 is SGHRS and CDR2 is YFSETQ in the germline V gene.

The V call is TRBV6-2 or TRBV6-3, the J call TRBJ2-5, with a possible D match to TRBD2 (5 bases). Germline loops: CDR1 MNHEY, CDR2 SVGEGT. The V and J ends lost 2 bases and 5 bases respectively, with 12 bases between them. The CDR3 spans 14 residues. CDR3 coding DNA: TGTGCCAGCAGTTACAGAGGGTCCACGGAGACCCAGTACTTC. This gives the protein CASSYRGSTETQYF.

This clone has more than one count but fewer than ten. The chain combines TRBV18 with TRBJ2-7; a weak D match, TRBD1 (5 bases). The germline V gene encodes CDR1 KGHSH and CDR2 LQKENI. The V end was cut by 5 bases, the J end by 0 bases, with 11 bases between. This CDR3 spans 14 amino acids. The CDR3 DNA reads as TGTGCCAGCTCAGCGCAGGGTAGCTCCTACGAGCAGTACGTC. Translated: CASSAQGSSYEQYV.

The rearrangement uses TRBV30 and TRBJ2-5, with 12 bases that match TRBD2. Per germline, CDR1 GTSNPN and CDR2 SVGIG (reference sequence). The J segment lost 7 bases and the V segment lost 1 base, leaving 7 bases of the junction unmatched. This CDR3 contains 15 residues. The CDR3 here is CAWSGTSGTAGTQYF. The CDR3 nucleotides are TGTGCCTGGAGTGGGACTAGCGGGACGGCAGGGACCCAGTACTTC.

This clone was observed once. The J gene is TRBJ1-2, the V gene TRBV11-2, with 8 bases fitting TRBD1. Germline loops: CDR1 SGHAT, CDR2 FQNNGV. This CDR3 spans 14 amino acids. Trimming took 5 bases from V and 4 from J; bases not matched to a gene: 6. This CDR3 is CASSRGQGGYGYTF. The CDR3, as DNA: TGTGCCAGCAGCCGCGGACAGGGAGGCTATGGCTACACCTTC.

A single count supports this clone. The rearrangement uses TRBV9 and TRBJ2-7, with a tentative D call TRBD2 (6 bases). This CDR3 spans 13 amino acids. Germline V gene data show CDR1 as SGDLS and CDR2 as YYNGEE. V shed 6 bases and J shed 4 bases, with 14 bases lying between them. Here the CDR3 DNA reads TGTGCCAGCAATAGCGGTGGGGCTTACGAGCAGTACTTC. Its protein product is CASNSGGAYEQYF.

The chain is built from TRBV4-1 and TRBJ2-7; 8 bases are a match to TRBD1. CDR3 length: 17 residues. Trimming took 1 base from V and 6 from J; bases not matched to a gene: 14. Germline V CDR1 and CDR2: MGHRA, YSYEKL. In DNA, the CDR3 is TGCGCCAGCAGCCAAGCGGGGGTTAGCGGACAGGGATCCGAGCAGTACTTC. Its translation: CASSQAGVSGQGSEQYF.

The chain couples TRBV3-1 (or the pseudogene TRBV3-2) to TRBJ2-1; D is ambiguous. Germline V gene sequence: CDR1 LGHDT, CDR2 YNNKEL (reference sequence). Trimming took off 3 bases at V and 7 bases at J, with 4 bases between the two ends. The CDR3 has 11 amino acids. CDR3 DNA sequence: TGTGCCAGCAGCCAGCGGAATGAGCAGTTCTTC. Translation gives CASSQRNEQFF.

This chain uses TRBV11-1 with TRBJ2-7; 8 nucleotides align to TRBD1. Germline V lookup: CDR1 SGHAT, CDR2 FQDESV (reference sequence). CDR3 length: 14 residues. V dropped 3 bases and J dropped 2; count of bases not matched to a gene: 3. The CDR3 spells CASSFRQGPYEQYF. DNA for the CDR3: TGTGCCAGCAGCTTCCGACAGGGGCCCTACGAGCAGTACTTC. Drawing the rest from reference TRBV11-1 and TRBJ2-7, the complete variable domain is EAEVAQSPRYKITEKSQAVAFWCDPISGHATLYWYRQILGQGPELLVQFQDESVVDDSQLPKDRFSAERLKGVDSTLKIQPAELGDSAMYLCASSFRQGPYEQYFGPGTRLTVT.

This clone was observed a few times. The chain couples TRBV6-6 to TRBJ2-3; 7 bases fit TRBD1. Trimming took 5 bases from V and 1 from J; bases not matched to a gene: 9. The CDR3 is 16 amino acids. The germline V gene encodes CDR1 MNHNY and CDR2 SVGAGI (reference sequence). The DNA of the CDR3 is TGTGCCAGCAGTCCCCTAGACAGGGATGGCACAGATACGCAGTATTTT. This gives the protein CASSPLDRDGTDTQYF.